This TCR beta chain derives from a study of blood T cell repertoires in COVID-19 (dated by TCRdb to 2019 to 2021). In terms of the full investigation: Samples covering the acute and convalescent phases of COVID-19 were provided by collaborators in the United States, Italy and Spain. The samples were drawn from the first 160 participants of the ongoing ImmuneRACE study and from 1,254 subjects provided by 6 global collaborators. Where HLA class I and class II types were available, the types were taken from metadata supplied by the sample provider, not from assay-based typing. The prospective study material was composed of cDNA or gDNA derived from T cells, B-cell-depleted T cells, or PBMCs. Subjects who had been exposed to COVID-19, were actively infected with it, or had recovered from it provided the deeply sampled blood TCRbeta repertoires that made up the dataset. Nearly every sample came with metadata listing a de-identified subject ID, COVID-19 status, age in years and sex. The repertoires were released in a freely available public database intended as a resource for research on the immune response to SARS-CoV-2. Summary of the overall study and its limitations: How much clinical and demographic metadata was included differed by source and by participant, and the metadata was provided uncurated.

Concerning this clone: Its antigen is not yet known. Within one base of it there is no much larger clone, and no base qualities were kept.

TCRbeta CDR3 regions were amplified from genomic DNA by means of the immunoSEQ Assay, a bias-controlled multiplex PCR. Per the authors' processing: Nucleated cell counts per sample were estimated from amplification of reference gene primers within the assay. Sequence reads were collapsed and filtered to measure the absolute abundance of every unique TCRbeta CDR3 rearrangement. For each sample, productive Simpson clonality was calculated by taking the square root of Simpson's diversity index across productive rearrangements. TCRdb's version of the immuneACCESS table is confined to in-frame rearrangements and falls short of the full clone set. An unresolved V gene accounts for under half of the shortfall where checked; the remainder is of unknown origin. V, J and clone size derive from that table, while D and trimming were established from the DNA sequence. The sample table holds roughly 39,000 clones, of which roughly 90% were seen once. The ten largest clones add up to 4.5% to 7% of the sample.

Whole blood was collected in K2EDTA tubes by collaborating institutions according to the institutions' own protocols. For TCRbeta analysis, collaborators shipped samples in one of three forms: frozen whole blood, isolated PBMCs, or DNA extracted from either of those sample types. CDR1 SGDLS and CDR2 YYNGEE were looked up in the germline V gene. The V and J ends are trimmed by 4 bases and 8 bases, leaving 24 bases between them. There are 16 amino acids in the CDR3, from cysteine to phenylalanine inclusive. Only the CDR3 region is kept as DNA, spanning 48 bases read in frame from base 1. Sequencing was performed on peripheral blood. The TCR was taken from a human donor in a cohort sampled during active COVID-19. Recombination linked TRBV9 to TRBJ1-2; the D segment could be TRBD1, given 5 matching bases. The nucleotide sequence is TGTGCCAGCAGCCCCCATTCGGGACTTACTCCGGGCGGCTACACCTTC. Its translation reads: CASSPHSGLTPGGYTF.